Presented here are 28 T cell receptor beta chains from one specimen sequenced in a study of T cell responses to AZD1222 COVID-19 vaccine. Measured with immunoSEQ multiplex PCR; TCRdb has only the in-frame clones, and not every one. The sample holds 85,000 to 130,000 clones, 86% seen once. Sequences were derived from peripheral blood, sampled 28 days after the second dose of the MenACWY control vaccine. These receptor sequences come from an adult who received the MenACWY meningococcal vaccine as a control.

The chain joins TRBV28 to TRBJ2-7; a possible D gene is TRBD2 (6 bases). Between the trimmed V and J ends, which lost 7 bases and 4 bases, there was a span of 17 bases. In germline, CDR1 is MDHEN, CDR2 SYDVKM. CDR3 length equals 14 residues. The CDR3 nucleotides read TGTGCCAGCACCGGGGGTGGCCGACCGTACGAGCAGTACTTC. Translation: CASTGGGRPYEQYF. The whole variable domain, filled in from reference TRBV28 and TRBJ2-7, reads DVKVTQSSRYLVKRTGEKVFLECVQDMDHENMFWYRQDPGLGLRLIYFSYDVKMKEKGDIPEGYSVSREKKERFSLILESASTNQTSMYLCASTGGGRPYEQYFGPGTRLTVT.

The J gene is TRBJ2-3, the V gene TRBV10-1; 9 positions match TRBD1. This CDR3 comprises 14 residues. V was pared by 4 bases and J by 4 bases, with 3 bases of the junction left unmatched. Germline lookup yields CDR1 WNHNN and CDR2 SYGVQD (reference sequence). The CDR3 coding sequence is TGCGCCAGCAGTGGGGGACAGGGTCCAGATACGCAGTATTTT. Residues: CASSGGQGPDTQYF.

The chain links TRBV7-8 to TRBJ1-2, with no clear D. Per the germline V gene, CDR1 is SGHVS and CDR2 is FQNEAQ. V was pared by 5 bases and J by 3 bases, with 10 bases between. The CDR3 runs 13 residues. The CDR3 region is CASSRQGYYGYTF. The CDR3 DNA is TGTGCCAGCAGCCGCCAAGGATACTATGGCTACACCTTC.

The CDR3 sequence is CASSRQSTTGNQPQHF. The CDR3 DNA sequence: TGTGCCAGCAGCCGACAATCTACGACAGGCAATCAGCCCCAGCATTTT. The chain combines TRBV27 with TRBJ1-5; a weak D match, TRBD1 (5 bases). The germline V gene has CDR1 MNHEY and CDR2 SMNVEV (reference sequence). CDR3 length: 16 amino acids. V lost 6 bases and J lost 2, with 17 bases in between.

The chain joins TRBV3-1 (or the pseudogene TRBV3-2) to TRBJ1-2, with D hard to call. Germline V CDR1 and CDR2: LGHDT, YNNKEL (reference sequence). This CDR3 is built from 12 residues. Trimming pared 2 bases from V and 4 bases from J, leaving 5 bases between. The CDR3 loop reads CASSQMGYGYTF. The CDR3 DNA sequence: TGTGCCAGCAGCCAAATGGGCTATGGCTACACCTTC.

The chain combines TRBV28 with TRBJ1-2; 8 nucleotides agree with TRBD1. CDR1 and CDR2 from the germline V gene are MDHEN and SYDVKM. The CDR3 has 15 residues. Unmatched junction bases numbered 10, after V lost 6 bases and J lost 4 bases. The CDR3 nucleotides read TGTGCCAGCAGCCCCGGACAGGGTCGGATCTATGGCTACACCTTC. Translating it yields CASSPGQGRIYGYTF.

The chain carries TRBV6-4 and TRBJ2-1; maybe TRBD2 (6 bases). This CDR3 contains 15 residues. From germline, CDR1 is MRHNA and CDR2 SNTAGT. V lost 0 bases to trimming and J lost 0 bases, with 6 bases between them. The CDR3 DNA reads as TGTGCCAGCAGTGACTCTAGCGGCTCCTACAATGAGCAGTTCTTC. Its translation: CASSDSSGSYNEQFF.

The CDR3 DNA sequence: TGTGCCAGCAGTTTACCTGGGGCAGGGAACAACTATGGCTACACCTTC. Translating gives CASSLPGAGNNYGYTF. This sequence joins TRBV28 and TRBJ1-2, with TRBD1 as a possible D gene (5 bases). Germline V gene data show CDR1 as MDHEN and CDR2 as SYDVKM. This CDR3 is built from 16 residues. Trimming removed 2 bases from V and 2 bases from J, with 15 bases in between.

The J gene is TRBJ1-3, the V gene TRBV2, with 9 bases fitting TRBD1. Germline CDR1 and CDR2: SNHLY and FYNNEI. There are 16 residues in the CDR3. Trimming took 7 bases from V and 0 from J; bases not matched to a gene: 7. This CDR3 reads CASNGDRVFSGNTIYF. CDR3 nucleotide sequence: TGTGCCAGCAACGGGGACAGGGTTTTCTCTGGAAACACCATATATTTT.

This chain joins TRBV2 and TRBJ1-1; D is undetermined. Deletions cut 10 bases from V and 2 bases from J, with 17 bases between. CDR3 size: 14 residues. CDR1 SNHLY and CDR2 FYNNEI come from the germline V gene. The CDR3 loop reads CATITLQRNTEAFF. CDR3 bases: TGTGCCACCATTACTCTACAGCGAAACACTGAAGCTTTCTTT.

CDR3 region: CATSDAGDRGYYEQYF. CDR3 DNA sequence: TGTGCCACCAGTGACGCAGGGGACAGGGGCTACTACGAGCAGTACTTC. The genes are TRBV24-1 and TRBJ2-7, with 10 positions matching TRBD1. The CDR3 runs 16 residues. Germline loops: CDR1 KGHDR, CDR2 SFDVKD. Trimming at V came to 4 bases and at J to 3 bases, leaving 8 bases not matched to a gene.

This rearrangement joins TRBV29-1 to TRBJ2-1; D is ambiguous. Trimming pared 6 bases from V and 9 bases from J, leaving 24 bases between. Looked up from germline, CDR1 is SQVTM and CDR2 is ANQGSEA. There are 15 residues in the CDR3. CDR3 residues: CSVSSPDADFAEQFF. As DNA, the CDR3 is TGCAGCGTGAGCTCTCCGGACGCAGACTTCGCTGAGCAGTTCTTC.

The rearrangement uses TRBV5-1 and TRBJ1-2; a possible D gene is TRBD1 (5 bases). This CDR3 comprises 13 residues. Trimming cost V 0 bases and J 6 bases, with 9 bases left between them. Germline lookup yields CDR1 SGHRS and CDR2 YFSETQ. The CDR3 sequence: CASSLGGDDGYTF. The CDR3, as DNA: TGCGCCAGCAGCTTGGGAGGGGATGATGGCTACACCTTC.

A single count supports this clone. V and J are TRBV3-1 (or the pseudogene TRBV3-2) and TRBJ2-3; D is uncertain. This CDR3 is 15 amino acids long. CDR1 and CDR2 from the germline V gene are LGHDT and YNNKEL (reference sequence). The V gene lost 1 base and the J gene lost 2 bases, with 10 bases spanning the gap. Here the CDR3 reads CASSQVRSTTDTQYF. CDR3 bases: TGTGCCAGCAGCCAAGTTAGGTCTACCACAGATACGCAGTATTTT.

A word on this clone: Different DNA sequences within this sample yield the same CDR3. The chain employs TRBV9 and TRBJ2-5, with D uncertain. The CDR3 covers 14 residues. Between the trimmed V and J ends, which lost 0 bases and 2 bases, there was a span of 8 bases. The germline CDR1 and CDR2 sequences are SGDLS and YYNGEE. This CDR3 reads CASSVAGRQETQYF. The CDR3, as DNA: TGTGCCAGCAGCGTAGCGGGCAGGCAAGAGACCCAGTACTTC. The full variable domain, in which reference TRBV9 and TRBJ2-5 provide the parts outside the CDR3, is DSGVTQTPKHLITATGQRVTLRCSPRSGDLSVYWYQQSLDQGLQFLIQYYNGEERAKGNILERFSAQQFPDLHSELNLSSLELGDSALYFCASSVAGRQETQYFGPGTRLLVL.

CDR3 in amino acids: CASSGLAPYYEQYF. As DNA, the CDR3 is TGTGCCAGCAGTGGACTAGCCCCTTACTACGAGCAGTACTTC. The chain has TRBV2 and TRBJ2-7; 7 nucleotides match TRBD2. The CDR3 has 14 residues. Germline CDR1 is SNHLY and CDR2 is FYNNEI. After removal of 4 bases from V and 3 bases from J, the junction contained 6 bases not matched to a gene.

The rearrangement uses TRBV9 and TRBJ2-2; D tentatively fits TRBD1 or TRBD2 (5 bases each). Trimming left V 0 bases short and J 1 base short, with 16 bases between. Germline lookup yields CDR1 SGDLS and CDR2 YYNGEE. CDR3 length: 18 residues. CDR3 loop: CASSVGPGTMGNTGELFF. The DNA for the CDR3 is TGTGCCAGCAGCGTAGGTCCGGGGACGATGGGGAACACCGGGGAGCTGTTTTTT.

The rearrangement joins TRBV5-1 to TRBJ2-3; D not certain. The CDR3 covers 14 residues. Looked up from germline, CDR1 is SGHRS and CDR2 is YFSETQ. V was pared by 4 bases and J by 0 bases, with 9 bases between. CDR3 coding DNA: TGCGCCAGCAGCGGGGTCCGCAGCACAGATACGCAGTATTTT. Its translation is CASSGVRSTDTQYF.

The rearrangement links TRBV9 to TRBJ1-2; 10 nucleotides line up with TRBD1. Germline values: CDR1 SGDLS, CDR2 YYNGEE. Trimming removed 4 bases from V and 8 bases from J; junction bases left unmatched: 11. The CDR3 runs to 15 residues. CDR3 sequence: CASSPQTGGSRGYTF. The CDR3 region has the DNA TGTGCCAGCAGCCCTCAGACAGGGGGCAGTCGCGGCTACACCTTC. Looking up the rest from reference TRBV9 and TRBJ1-2 gives the full variable domain: DSGVTQTPKHLITATGQRVTLRCSPRSGDLSVYWYQQSLDQGLQFLIQYYNGEERAKGNILERFSAQQFPDLHSELNLSSLELGDSALYFCASSPQTGGSRGYTFGSGTRLTVV.

V and J are TRBV2 and TRBJ2-5, with 10 bases matching TRBD2. Per germline, CDR1 SNHLY and CDR2 FYNNEI. This CDR3 has 15 residues. With V trimmed by 9 bases and J by 4 bases, 11 bases remained unmatched. The chain's CDR3 is CASTISGGAGETQYF. CDR3 nucleotide sequence: TGTGCCAGTACAATAAGCGGGGGGGCAGGAGAGACCCAGTACTTC. Full variable domain (rest looked up from reference TRBV2 and TRBJ2-5): EPEVTQTPSHQVTQMGQEVILRCVPISNHLYFYWYRQILGQKVEFLVSFYNNEISEKSEIFDDQFSVERPDGSNFTLKIRSTKLEDSAMYFCASTISGGAGETQYFGPGTRLLVL.

The sample holds a few counts of this clone. J is TRBJ1-4 and V is TRBV29-1; weak D call: TRBD1 (5 bases). Deletions cut 7 bases from V and 7 bases from J, with 22 bases between. The CDR3 covers 15 residues. The germline gives CDR1 SQVTM, CDR2 ANQGSEA. The CDR3, as DNA: TGCAGCGCCCTAAGGGACGGCGGATCGGGTGAAAAACTGTTTTTT. Residues: CSALRDGGSGEKLFF. Supplemented by reference TRBV29-1 and TRBJ1-4, the full variable domain reads SAVISQKPSRDICQRGTSLTIQCQVDSQVTMMFWYRQQPGQSLTLIATANQGSEATYESGFVIDKFPISRPNLTFSTLTVSNMSPEDSSIYLCSALRDGGSGEKLFFGSGTQLSVL.

The chain employs TRBV5-6 and TRBJ2-5; weak D call: TRBD2 (7 bases). Germline V CDR1 and CDR2: SGHDT, YYEEEE. CDR3 length equals 14 residues. V lost 2 bases, J lost 5 bases, and 13 bases lay in between. CDR3 amino acids: CASSLWGGGETQYF. In DNA, the CDR3 is TGTGCCAGCAGCTTATGGGGGGGCGGTGAGACCCAGTACTTC.

By its share, this clone is medium-sized. The CDR3 nucleotides read TGTGCCAGCAGCAATGAGGGACAGGGGCCCGGGGAGCTGTTTTTT. It translates to CASSNEGQGPGELFF. This chain connects TRBV21-1 to TRBJ2-2; the table gives TRBD1 as D, unverified against the DNA. TRBV21-1 is a pseudogene segment. This CDR3 spans 15 amino acids.

The V call is TRBV4-3, the J call TRBJ1-5; no clear D gene. Germline V gene sequence: CDR1 LGHNA, CDR2 YSLEER. Trimming left V 1 base short and J 4 bases short, with 5 bases between. The CDR3 loop spans 13 amino acids. CDR3 residues: CASSQVLNQPQHF. The CDR3 DNA sequence: TGCGCCAGCAGCCAAGTCCTTAATCAGCCCCAGCATTTT.

This clone appeared once. The genes are TRBV6-2 or TRBV6-3 and TRBJ2-4; 12 bases are a match to TRBD1. The CDR3 is made up of 15 amino acids. The V segment lost 0 bases and the J segment 9 bases; nucleotides outside the gene matches: 3. Germline values: CDR1 MNHEY, CDR2 SVGEGT. The CDR3 is CASSYSGGQGAIQYF. CDR3 nucleotides: TGTGCCAGCAGTTACTCGGGGGGACAGGGGGCCATTCAGTACTTC.

This chain joins TRBV28 and TRBJ2-7; D is perhaps TRBD1 (6 bases). Germline V CDR1 and CDR2: MDHEN, SYDVKM. Deletions cut 5 bases from V and 3 bases from J, with 8 bases between. This CDR3 has 12 amino acids. CDR3 in amino acids: CASSTGYYEQYF. The CDR3 DNA follows: TGTGCCAGCAGTACAGGGTACTACGAGCAGTACTTC.

The J gene is TRBJ2-1, the V gene TRBV6-2 or TRBV6-3; TRBD2 matches 7 bases. The CDR3 runs to 14 residues. The V gene's germline CDR1 is MNHEY and CDR2 SVGEGT. V was pared by 5 bases and J by 5 bases, with 6 bases of the junction left unmatched. The CDR3 DNA follows: TGTGCCAGCAGTCCCGGGACTACACACAATGAGCAGTTCTTC. Protein product: CASSPGTTHNEQFF.

Regarding this clone: A junction end diverges from the germline sequence, so it may reflect a read error. The chain recombines TRBV12-5 with TRBJ1-3; the D is unclear. The CDR3 length is 14 residues. Germline lookup yields CDR1 LGHNT and CDR2 FRNRAP. The DNA of the CDR3 is TGTGCTAGTGGCTTGGGAGGGTCAGGAAACACCATATATTTT. It encodes CASGLGGSGNTIYF.